What follows are 18 T cell receptor beta chains derived from one specimen sequenced in a study of human T cells and chemical hapten exposure. Time point: patch test 2, 6 weeks after DPC sensitization. Treatment: therapeutic diphenylcyclopropenone sensitization with weekly scalp DPC. TCRdb recomputed calls from the RACE reads with MiXCR, one row per CDR3 protein. The repertoire includes about 85,000 distinct CDR3 sequences, more than 9% of them detected once, and more than 1.5% sits in the top ten. Here the sequenced sample was whole blood, taken in connection with sensitization to the hapten diphenylcyclopropenone (DPC). The receptors originated from a man younger than 30 with alopecia areata. Some clones in this sample may be carry-over from other donors' samples.

This clonotype was observed at least ten times. The CDR3 reads CASSYSLSPLHF. DNA of the CDR3: TGTGCCAGCAGTTACAGCCTTTCACCCCTCCACTTT. The chain employs TRBV6-5 and TRBJ1-6; unclear D gene. The germline V and J ends were trimmed by 2 bases and 9 bases, with 5 bases remaining between them. From germline, CDR1 is MNHEY and CDR2 SVGAGI. This CDR3 contains 12 residues.

This clonotype has a handful of counts. This chain joins TRBV11-2 and TRBJ2-6, with D possibly TRBD1 on 6 matching bases. The CDR3 is made up of 17 amino acids. The V gene lost 4 bases and the J gene lost 2 bases, with 15 bases spanning the gap. CDR1 is SGHAT, CDR2 FQNNGV, per germline. Here the CDR3 DNA reads TGTGCCAGCAGCTCTCTACAGGGTTGGGCTGGGGCCAACGTCCTGACTTTC. Residues: CASSSLQGWAGANVLTF.

This chain connects TRBV10-2 to TRBJ1-5; a possible D gene is TRBD1 (5 bases). The germline V gene has CDR1 WSHSY and CDR2 SAAADI. V gave up 10 bases and J gave up 6 bases, with 7 bases separating them. The CDR3 runs 10 residues. CDR3 loop: CATGGQPQHF. The CDR3 DNA follows: TGCGCCACCGGGGGTCAGCCCCAGCATTTT.

V is TRBV4-3 and J is TRBJ1-1; D not resolved. Germline CDR1 is LGHNA and CDR2 is YSLEER. There are 13 residues in the CDR3. The ends were cut back, 0 bases at V and 8 bases at J, with 10 bases in the middle. CDR3 nucleotides: TGCGCCAGCAGCCAAGAAAAGGGCAGCGAAGCTTTCTTT. It specifies CASSQEKGSEAFF.

As regards this clonotype: Germline and junction disagree at one end, which may indicate a read error. The V gene is TRBV7-2, the J gene TRBJ2-3; 10 bases align to TRBD2. The germline gives CDR1 SGHTA, CDR2 FQGNSA. This CDR3 spans 17 amino acids. For the CDR3, the DNA is TGTGCCAGCAGCCCGAGGACTAGCGGTCCCTCCCGGGATACGCTGTATTTT. Protein product: CASSPRTSGPSRDTLYF.

The chain carries TRBV7-3 and TRBJ2-1, with 14 bases aligning to TRBD2. The trim removed 5 bases at V and 8 bases at J, leaving 8 bases unmatched. Germline CDR1 SGHTA, CDR2 FQGTGA. The CDR3 covers 16 residues. Here the CDR3 reads CASSATTSGGAHEQFF. The CDR3 DNA follows: TGTGCCAGCAGCGCTACGACTAGCGGGGGGGCCCATGAGCAGTTCTTC.

In its sample, this clonotype was seen a few times. This chain joins TRBV6-2 or TRBV6-3 and TRBJ2-1, with D perhaps matching TRBD1 or TRBD2 (5 bases each). Germline CDR1 MNHEY, CDR2 SVGEGT. V lost 7 bases to trimming and J lost 3 bases, with 16 bases between them. This CDR3 comprises 15 residues. The CDR3 nucleotides read TGTGCCAGCAACCCCGGGACCGCGGGCTACAATGAGCAGTTCTTC. This translates into CASNPGTAGYNEQFF.

This clonotype was recorded at least ten times. The rearrangement uses TRBV6-5 and TRBJ2-1, with D perhaps matching TRBD1 (5 bases). Deletions cut 5 bases from V and 4 bases from J, with 15 bases between. CDR1 is MNHEY and CDR2 is SVGAGI in the germline V gene. The CDR3 is 15 amino acids. The CDR3 sequence is CASSRQRPKYNEQFF. CDR3 sequence (DNA): TGTGCCAGCAGTAGACAGCGCCCGAAGTACAATGAGCAGTTCTTC.

This clonotype has just a few counts. V and J are TRBV27 and TRBJ1-5, with D possibly being TRBD1 (5 bases). CDR1 and CDR2 (germline): MNHEY, SMNVEV (reference sequence). V lost 1 base to trimming and J lost 5 bases, with 18 bases between them. This CDR3 contains 17 residues. The CDR3 nucleotides read TGTGCCAGCAGTTTATTGGAACCGGGACTGTACGATCAGCCCCAGCATTTT. As protein: CASSLLEPGLYDQPQHF.

V usage is TRBV7-6 and J usage is TRBJ1-5; D not resolved. The germline gives CDR1 SGHVS, CDR2 FNYEAQ. CDR3 length equals 15 residues. Between the trimmed V and J ends, which lost 4 bases and 7 bases, there was a span of 17 bases. The CDR3 sequence is CASSSGSDRGQPQHF. Here the CDR3 DNA reads TGTGCCAGCAGCTCAGGTTCGGATAGAGGGCAGCCCCAGCATTTT.

This clonotype came up many times. This chain connects TRBV6-5 to TRBJ1-5; maybe TRBD1 (6 bases). The V gene's germline CDR1 is MNHEY and CDR2 SVGAGI. V lost 5 bases to trimming and J lost 6 bases, with 11 bases between them. The CDR3 is made up of 13 amino acids. Here the CDR3 DNA reads TGTGCCAGCAGTCAAATAGGGGGTCAGCCCCAGCATTTT. Translating gives CASSQIGGQPQHF.

This clonotype was seen ten or more times. The chain employs TRBV4-3 and TRBJ2-2, with 8 nucleotides matching TRBD1. CDR1 LGHNA and CDR2 YSLEER come from the germline V gene. The CDR3 consists of 15 residues. Trimming took 2 bases from V and 3 from J; bases not matched to a gene: 2. This CDR3 is CASSQMGQDTGELFF. The CDR3 coding sequence is TGCGCCAGCAGCCAAATGGGACAGGACACCGGGGAGCTGTTTTTT.

This clonotype has a single count. This chain connects TRBV7-2 to TRBJ2-2, with a weak D call TRBD1 (7 bases). The CDR3 is 15 amino acids. The germline gives CDR1 SGHTA, CDR2 FQGNSA. Trimming stripped 5 bases from V and 4 bases from J, with 14 bases between. CDR3 protein: CASSPNRGGTGELFF. CDR3 nucleotide sequence: TGTGCCAGCAGCCCGAACAGGGGAGGCACCGGGGAGCTGTTTTTT.

In this sample, this clonotype turned up a few times. The V gene is TRBV4-3, the J gene TRBJ1-1; D gene uncertain. The length of the CDR3 is 13 residues. The V end was cut by 1 base, the J end by 6 bases, with 9 bases between. The germline CDR1 and CDR2 sequences are LGHNA and YSLEER. Here the CDR3 DNA reads TGCGCCAGCAGCCAAGGTCTTGAGGCTGAAGCTTTCTTT. Protein: CASSQGLEAEAFF.

This clonotype was recorded many times. The CDR3 DNA is TGTGCCAGCTCACCTGGGGTACAAAATGAAAAACTGTTTTTT. This gives the protein CASSPGVQNEKLFF. This rearrangement joins TRBV18 to TRBJ1-4; no firm D call. CDR3 length: 14 amino acids. V was clipped by 3 bases and J by 5 bases, with 10 bases between them. In germline, CDR1 is KGHSH, CDR2 LQKENI.

This clonotype was observed a few times. V gene TRBV11-2 combines with J gene TRBJ1-1; the D gene is possibly TRBD1 (6 bases). This CDR3 has 15 amino acids. Per the germline V gene, CDR1 is SGHAT and CDR2 is FQNNGV. V was pared by 8 bases and J by 6 bases, with 22 bases between. DNA for the CDR3: TGTGCCAGCGCAGCAAGGATGGGGGGGCTTTCTGAAGCTTTCTTT. It translates to CASAARMGGLSEAFF.

This chain uses TRBV5-1 with TRBJ2-5; either TRBD1 or TRBD2 may fit D (5 bases each). V was trimmed by 5 bases and J by 5 bases, leaving 13 bases between them. The CDR3 totals 13 residues. The germline V gene encodes CDR1 SGHRS and CDR2 YFSETQ. The CDR3 sequence: CASSIGAGETQYF. The CDR3 DNA is TGCGCCAGCAGTATCGGGGCCGGGGAGACCCAGTACTTC.

This clonotype was detected a few times. V and J are TRBV2 and TRBJ2-6; TRBD2 agrees at 7 bases. The CDR3 is made up of 15 amino acids. V lost 10 bases and J lost 1; bases outside the gene matches: 7. CDR1 and CDR2 (germline): SNHLY, FYNNEI. The CDR3 nucleotides are TGTGCCACCCGGGGGGTTCCTTCTGGGGCCAACGTCCTGACTTTC. It yields the protein CATRGVPSGANVLTF.